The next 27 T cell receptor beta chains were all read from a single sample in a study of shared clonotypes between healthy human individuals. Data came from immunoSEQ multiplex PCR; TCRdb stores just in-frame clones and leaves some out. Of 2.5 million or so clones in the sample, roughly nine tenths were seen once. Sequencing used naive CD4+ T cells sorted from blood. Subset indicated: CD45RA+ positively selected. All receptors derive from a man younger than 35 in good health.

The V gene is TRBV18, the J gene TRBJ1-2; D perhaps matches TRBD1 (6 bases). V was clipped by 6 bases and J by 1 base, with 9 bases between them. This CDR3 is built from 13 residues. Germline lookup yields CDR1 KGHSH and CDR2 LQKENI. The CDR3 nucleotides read TGTGCCAGCTCGGAGGACAGTAACTATGGCTACACCTTC. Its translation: CASSEDSNYGYTF. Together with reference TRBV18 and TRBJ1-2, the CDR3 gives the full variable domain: NAGVMQNPRHLVRRRGQEARLRCSPMKGHSHVYWYRQLPEEGLKFMVYLQKENIIDESGMPKERFSAEFPKEGPSILRIQQVVRGDSAAYFCASSEDSNYGYTFGSGTRLTVV.

In DNA form, the CDR3 reads TGTGCCAGCAGCTTGTCTCTCCGCACAGATACGCAGTATTTT. Amino acid sequence: CASSLSLRTDTQYF. V gene TRBV11-2 combines with J gene TRBJ2-3; D call uncertain. CDR3 size: 14 residues. V was trimmed by 3 bases and J by 1 base, leaving 8 bases between them. From germline, CDR1 is SGHAT and CDR2 FQNNGV. The whole variable domain, filled in from reference TRBV11-2 and TRBJ2-3, reads EAGVAQSPRYKIIEKRQSVAFWCNPISGHATLYWYQQILGQGPKLLIQFQNNGVVDDSQLPKDRFSAERLKGVDSTLKIQPAKLEDSAVYLCASSLSLRTDTQYFGPGTRLTVL.

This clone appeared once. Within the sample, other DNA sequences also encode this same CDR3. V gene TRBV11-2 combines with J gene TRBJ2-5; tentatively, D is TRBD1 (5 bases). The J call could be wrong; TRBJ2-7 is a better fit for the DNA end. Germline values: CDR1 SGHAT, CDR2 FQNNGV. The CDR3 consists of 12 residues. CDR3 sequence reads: CASSLAGYEQYF. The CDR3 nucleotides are TGTGCCAGCAGCTTAGCAGGGTACGAGCAGTACTTC.

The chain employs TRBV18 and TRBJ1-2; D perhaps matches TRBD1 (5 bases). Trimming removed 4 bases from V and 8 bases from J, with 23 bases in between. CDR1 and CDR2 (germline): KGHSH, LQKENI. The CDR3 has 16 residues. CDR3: CASSQGLDEHSRGYTF. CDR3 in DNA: TGTGCCAGCTCACAGGGACTCGATGAGCACTCCAGGGGCTACACCTTC.

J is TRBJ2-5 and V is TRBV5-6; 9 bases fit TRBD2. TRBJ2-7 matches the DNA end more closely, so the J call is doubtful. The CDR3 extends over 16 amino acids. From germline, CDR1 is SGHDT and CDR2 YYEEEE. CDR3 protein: CASSGRRLAETYEQYF. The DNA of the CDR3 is TGTGCCAGCAGCGGGAGGAGACTAGCGGAGACCTACGAGCAGTACTTC.

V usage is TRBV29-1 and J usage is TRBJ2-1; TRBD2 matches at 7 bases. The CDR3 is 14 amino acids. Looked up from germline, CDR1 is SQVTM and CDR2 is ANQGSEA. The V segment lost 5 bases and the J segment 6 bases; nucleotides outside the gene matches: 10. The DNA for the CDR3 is TGCAGCGTTTCCCTCGGGTCGGGGGGCAATGAGCAGTTCTTC. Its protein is CSVSLGSGGNEQFF.

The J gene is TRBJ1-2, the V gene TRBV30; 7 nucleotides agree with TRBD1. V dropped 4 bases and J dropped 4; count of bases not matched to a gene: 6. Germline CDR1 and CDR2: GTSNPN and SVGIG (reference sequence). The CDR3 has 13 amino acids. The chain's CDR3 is CAWNGQASYGYTF. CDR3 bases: TGTGCCTGGAATGGACAGGCTAGCTATGGCTACACCTTC. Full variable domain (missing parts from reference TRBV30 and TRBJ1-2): SQTIHQWPATLVQPVGSPLSLECTVEGTSNPNLYWYRQAAGRGLQLLFYSVGIGQISSEVPQNLSASRPQDRQFILSSKKLLLSDSGFYLCAWNGQASYGYTFGSGTRLTVV.

The CDR3 loop is CASSLVRGDEQYF. The CDR3 DNA reads TGTGCCAGCAGCTTAGTCCGGGGGGATGAGCAGTACTTC. J is TRBJ2-7 and V is TRBV5-8; the match to TRBD2 covers 7 bases. Looked up from germline, CDR1 is SGHTS and CDR2 is YDEGEE. V gave up 2 bases and J gave up 7 bases; unmatched junction bases: 6. This CDR3 is built from 13 residues.

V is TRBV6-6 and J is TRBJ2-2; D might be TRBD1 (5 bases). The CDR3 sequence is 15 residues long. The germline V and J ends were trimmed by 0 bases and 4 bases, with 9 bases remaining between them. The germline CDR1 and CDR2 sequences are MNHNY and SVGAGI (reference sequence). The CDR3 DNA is TGTGCCAGCAGTTACTCAGGGGCCGGCACCGGGGAGCTGTTTTTT. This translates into CASSYSGAGTGELFF.

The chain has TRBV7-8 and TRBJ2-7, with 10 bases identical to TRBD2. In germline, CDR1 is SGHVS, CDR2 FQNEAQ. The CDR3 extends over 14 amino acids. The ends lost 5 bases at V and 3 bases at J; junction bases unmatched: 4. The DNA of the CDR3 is TGTGCCAGCAGCGCGGGACTAGCGCGCTACGAGCAGTACTTC. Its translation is CASSAGLARYEQYF.

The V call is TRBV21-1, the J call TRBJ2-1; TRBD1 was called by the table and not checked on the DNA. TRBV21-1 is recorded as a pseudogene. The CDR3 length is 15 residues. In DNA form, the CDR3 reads TGTGCCAGCAGCAAGGACACGGCCTCCTACAATGAGCAGTTCTTC. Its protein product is CASSKDTASYNEQFF.

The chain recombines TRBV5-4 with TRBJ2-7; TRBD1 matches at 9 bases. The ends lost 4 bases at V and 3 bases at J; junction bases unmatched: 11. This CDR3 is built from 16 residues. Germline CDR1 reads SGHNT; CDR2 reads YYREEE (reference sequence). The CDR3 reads CASSQARGQGNYEQYF. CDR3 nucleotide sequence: TGTGCCAGCAGCCAGGCACGTGGACAGGGGAACTACGAGCAGTACTTC.

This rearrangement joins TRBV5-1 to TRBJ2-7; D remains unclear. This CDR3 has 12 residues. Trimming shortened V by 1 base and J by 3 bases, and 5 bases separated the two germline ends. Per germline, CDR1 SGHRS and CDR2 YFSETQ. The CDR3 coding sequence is TGCGCCAGCAGCTTGTTAGACTACGAGCAGTACTTC. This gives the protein CASSLLDYEQYF.

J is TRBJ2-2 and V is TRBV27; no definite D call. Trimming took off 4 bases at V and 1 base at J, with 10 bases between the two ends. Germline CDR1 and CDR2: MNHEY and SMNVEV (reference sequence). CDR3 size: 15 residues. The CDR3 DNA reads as TGTGCCAGCAGTTCATCAGATAAGAACACCGGGGAGCTGTTTTTT. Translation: CASSSSDKNTGELFF.

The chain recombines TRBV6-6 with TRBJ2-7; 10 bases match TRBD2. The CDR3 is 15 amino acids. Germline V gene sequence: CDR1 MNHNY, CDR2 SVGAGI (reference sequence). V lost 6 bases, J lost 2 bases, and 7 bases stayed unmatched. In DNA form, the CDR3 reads TGTGCCAGCAGCCGCAGCGGGAGGGGCACCTACGAGCAGTACTTC. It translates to CASSRSGRGTYEQYF.

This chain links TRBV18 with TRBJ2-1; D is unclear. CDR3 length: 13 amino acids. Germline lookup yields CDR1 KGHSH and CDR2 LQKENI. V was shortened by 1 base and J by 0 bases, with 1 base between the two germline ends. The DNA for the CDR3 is TGTGCCAGCTCACCACACTCCTACAATGAGCAGTTCTTC. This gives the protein CASSPHSYNEQFF.

CDR3 in DNA: TGTGCCAGCAGTTTCGCCCAGGCGTCTCCTCCCTACGAGCAGTACTTC. Translation gives CASSFAQASPPYEQYF. The rearrangement uses TRBV6-5 and TRBJ2-7; no clear D. This CDR3 region has 16 residues. Germline loops: CDR1 MNHEY, CDR2 SVGAGI. Trimming took off 4 bases at V and 2 bases at J, with 18 bases between the two ends.

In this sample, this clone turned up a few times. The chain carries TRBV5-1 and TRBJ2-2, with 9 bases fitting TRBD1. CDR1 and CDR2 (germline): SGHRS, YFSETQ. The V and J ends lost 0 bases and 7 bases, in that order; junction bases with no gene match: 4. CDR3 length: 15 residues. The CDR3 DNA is TGCGCCAGCAGCTTGGACAGGGGGCAGGTCGGGGAGCTGTTTTTT. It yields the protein CASSLDRGQVGELFF.

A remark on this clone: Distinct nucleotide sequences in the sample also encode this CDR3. CDR3 protein: CASSRDRGSGNTIYF. The CDR3, as DNA: TGCGCCAGCAGCCGGGACAGGGGGTCTGGAAACACCATATATTTT. The rearrangement joins TRBV5-1 to TRBJ1-3; 11 bases fit TRBD1. J was trimmed by 1 base and V by 4 bases; bases with no gene match: 1. From germline, CDR1 is SGHRS and CDR2 YFSETQ. This CDR3 is 15 amino acids long.

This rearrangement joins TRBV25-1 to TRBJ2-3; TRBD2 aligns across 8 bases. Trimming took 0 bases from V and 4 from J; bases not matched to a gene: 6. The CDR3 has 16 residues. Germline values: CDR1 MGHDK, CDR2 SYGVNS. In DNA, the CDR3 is TGTGCCAGCAGTGAATATAAGCGGGGGAGCGCAGATACGCAGTATTTT. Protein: CASSEYKRGSADTQYF.

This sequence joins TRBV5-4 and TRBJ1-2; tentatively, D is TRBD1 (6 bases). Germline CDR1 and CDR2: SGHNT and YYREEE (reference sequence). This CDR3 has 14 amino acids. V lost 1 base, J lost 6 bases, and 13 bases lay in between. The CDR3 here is CASSLQGRSNGYTF. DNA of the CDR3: TGTGCCAGCAGCTTGCAGGGGCGCTCAAATGGCTACACCTTC. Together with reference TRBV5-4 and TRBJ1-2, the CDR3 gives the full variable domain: ETGVTQSPTHLIKTRGQQVTLRCSSQSGHNTVSWYQQALGQGPQFIFQYYREEENGRGNFPPRFSGLQFPNYSSELNVNALELDDSALYLCASSLQGRSNGYTFGSGTRLTVV.

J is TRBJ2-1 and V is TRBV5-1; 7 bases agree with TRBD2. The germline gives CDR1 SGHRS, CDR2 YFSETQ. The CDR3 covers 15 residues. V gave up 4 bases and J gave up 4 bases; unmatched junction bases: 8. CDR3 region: CASSEPGLPYNEQFF. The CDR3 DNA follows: TGCGCCAGCAGCGAACCGGGACTACCGTACAATGAGCAGTTCTTC.

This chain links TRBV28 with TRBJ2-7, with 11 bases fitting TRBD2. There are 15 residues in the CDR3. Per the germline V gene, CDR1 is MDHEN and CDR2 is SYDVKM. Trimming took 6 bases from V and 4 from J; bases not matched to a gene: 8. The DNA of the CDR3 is TGTGCCAGCAGAGATAGCGGGGGGGCCGCGTACGAGCAGTACTTC. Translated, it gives CASRDSGGAAYEQYF.

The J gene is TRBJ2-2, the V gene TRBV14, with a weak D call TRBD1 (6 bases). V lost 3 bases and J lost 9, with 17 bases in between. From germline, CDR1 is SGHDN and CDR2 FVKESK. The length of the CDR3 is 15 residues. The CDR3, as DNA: TGTGCCAGCAGCCAGGGGGCAGGGCCGAGATGGGAGCTGTTTTTT. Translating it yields CASSQGAGPRWELFF.

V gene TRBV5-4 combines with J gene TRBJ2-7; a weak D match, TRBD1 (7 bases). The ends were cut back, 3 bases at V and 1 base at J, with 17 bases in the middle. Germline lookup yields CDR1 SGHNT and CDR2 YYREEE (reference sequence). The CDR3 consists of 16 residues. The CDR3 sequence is CASSSAGGLLSYEQYF. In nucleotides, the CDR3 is TGTGCCAGCAGCTCGGCAGGGGGACTCCTTTCCTACGAGCAGTACTTC.

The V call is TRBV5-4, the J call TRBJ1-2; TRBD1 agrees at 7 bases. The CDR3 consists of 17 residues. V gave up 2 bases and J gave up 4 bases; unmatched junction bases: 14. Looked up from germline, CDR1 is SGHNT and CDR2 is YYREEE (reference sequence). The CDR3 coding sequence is TGTGCCAGCAGCTTTGAAGGCCGGGACAGACTACTCTATGGCTACACCTTC. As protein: CASSFEGRDRLLYGYTF.

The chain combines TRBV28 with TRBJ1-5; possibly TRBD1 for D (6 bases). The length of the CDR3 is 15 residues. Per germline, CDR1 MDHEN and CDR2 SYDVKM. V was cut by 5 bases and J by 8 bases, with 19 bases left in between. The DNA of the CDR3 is TGTGCCAGCAGTGCCCTGGGAGGGGGGATCAAGCCCCAGCATTTT. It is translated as CASSALGGGIKPQHF.